The 26 T cell receptor beta chains reported below all come from one sample, sequenced in a study of blood T cell repertoires in COVID-19. Assay used: immunoSEQ multiplex PCR; TCRdb lists only in-frame clones, some missing. Here the sample spans some 48,000 clones, around 84% being singletons. Sequenced: peripheral blood. All receptors come from a woman aged 80 or older with COVID-19, enrolled during active disease.

The genes are TRBV9 and TRBJ1-4; 7 bases fit TRBD1. This CDR3 has 12 amino acids. CDR1 is SGDLS and CDR2 is YYNGEE in the germline V gene. V was pared by 7 bases and J by 15 bases, with 12 bases of the junction left unmatched. The CDR3 region is CASSGTAKKLFF. The CDR3 bases are TGTGCCAGCTCCGGGACAGCAAAGAAATTGTTTTTT.

This chain joins TRBV27 and TRBJ1-2; D unclear. V gave up 2 bases and J gave up 4 bases, with 11 bases separating them. The CDR3 has 14 amino acids. Germline values: CDR1 MNHEY, CDR2 SMNVEV (reference sequence). CDR3 sequence: CASSLNGEIYGYTF. The CDR3 DNA reads TGTGCCAGCAGTTTAAACGGTGAAATCTATGGCTACACCTTC.

The V gene is TRBV7-6, the J gene TRBJ1-3, with D tentatively TRBD1 (6 bases). There are 17 residues in the CDR3. Germline assignment: CDR1 SGHVS and CDR2 FNYEAQ. Deletions cut 1 base from V and 1 base from J, with 14 bases between. For the CDR3, the DNA is TGTGCCAGCAGCTTAGGCGCCCAGGGGCATTCTGGAAACACCATATATTTT. Its protein product is CASSLGAQGHSGNTIYF.

V gene TRBV11-3 combines with J gene TRBJ2-3; D remains ambiguous. Trimming removed 5 bases from V and 5 bases from J, with 8 bases in between. The CDR3 is 12 residues long. Germline CDR1 is SGHNT and CDR2 is YENEEA. The CDR3 loop reads CASSPSGDTQYF. The CDR3 bases are TGTGCCAGCAGCCCCTCCGGAGATACGCAGTATTTT.

This chain connects TRBV5-1 to TRBJ2-5; TRBD1 might be the D (6 bases). The CDR3 consists of 15 residues. V dropped 1 base and J dropped 5 bases, with 15 bases sitting between them. Germline V gene lookup returns CDR1 SGHRS and CDR2 YFSETQ. CDR3 DNA sequence: TGCGCCAGCAGCTTGCCTTCGACAGGCCGGGAGACCCAGTACTTC. Translating it yields CASSLPSTGRETQYF.

This chain uses TRBV18 with TRBJ2-7, with 7 bases identical to TRBD1. CDR3 length equals 13 residues. The ends lost 8 bases at V and 0 bases at J; junction bases unmatched: 4. The germline CDR1 and CDR2 sequences are KGHSH and LQKENI. CDR3 DNA sequence: TGTGCCAGCCTGGGGGACAGCTCCTACGAGCAGTACTTC. The encoded protein is CASLGDSSYEQYF.

V gene TRBV19 combines with J gene TRBJ1-6, with D hard to call. This CDR3 has 16 amino acids. V gave up 5 bases and J gave up 0 bases, with 11 bases separating them. Germline CDR1 and CDR2: LNHDA and SQIVND (reference sequence). The CDR3 region is CASSAQLSSYNSPLHF. CDR3 bases: TGTGCCAGTAGTGCCCAACTGAGCTCCTATAATTCACCCCTCCACTTT.

A remark on this clone: Within the sample, other DNA sequences also encode this same CDR3. The rearrangement links TRBV27 to TRBJ1-5; 9 bases map to TRBD1. Looked up from germline, CDR1 is MNHEY and CDR2 is SMNVEV (reference sequence). The CDR3 is 16 amino acids. The V gene end was trimmed by 5 bases and the J gene end by 1 base; junction bases not matched to a gene: 6. The CDR3 DNA reads as TGTGCCAGCAGTCCTTTGGACAGGGGAAGCAATCAGCCCCAGCATTTT. Translating gives CASSPLDRGSNQPQHF.

This chain joins TRBV5-5 and TRBJ1-1; TRBD1 matches at 8 bases. V shed 4 bases, J shed 3 bases, and the junction held 11 bases outside the gene matches. The germline V gene encodes CDR1 SGHKS and CDR2 YYEKEE (reference sequence). The CDR3 contains 16 residues. In DNA form, the CDR3 reads TGTGCCAGCAGCCCGACACGACAGGGGAGGGACACTGAAGCTTTCTTT. Amino acids: CASSPTRQGRDTEAFF.

Of note for this clone: The identical CDR3 is also encoded by other nucleotide sequences in the sample. The rearrangement uses TRBV12-3 or TRBV12-4 and TRBJ1-5, with 7 bases that match TRBD1. The trim removed 6 bases at V and 4 bases at J, leaving 3 bases unmatched. The CDR3 extends over 13 amino acids. The CDR3: CASSLDRNQPQHF. The CDR3 DNA follows: TGTGCCAGCAGCCTGGACAGGAATCAGCCCCAGCATTTT.

The V gene is TRBV6-1, the J gene TRBJ1-4, with a tentative D call TRBD1 (5 bases). The CDR3 spans 14 residues. Germline values: CDR1 MNHNS, CDR2 SASEGT. The V gene lost 0 bases and the J gene lost 8 bases, with 10 bases spanning the gap. The CDR3 coding sequence is TGTGCCAGCAGTGAAGCGAGGACATCAGAAAAACTGTTTTTT. Its protein is CASSEARTSEKLFF.

This clone appeared a few times. V gene TRBV2 combines with J gene TRBJ2-1; 8 bases map to TRBD2. The germline V gene has CDR1 SNHLY and CDR2 FYNNEI. J was trimmed by 6 bases and V by 4 bases; bases with no gene match: 5. The CDR3 extends over 14 amino acids. The CDR3 loop is CASSARLALNEQFF. As DNA, the CDR3 is TGTGCCAGCAGTGCTCGACTAGCGCTCAATGAGCAGTTCTTC.

The chain has TRBV18 and TRBJ1-1; 9 bases match TRBD1. The trim removed 4 bases at V and 1 base at J, leaving 7 bases unmatched. Germline V gene data show CDR1 as KGHSH and CDR2 as LQKENI. The CDR3 consists of 16 residues. CDR3 bases: TGTGCCAGCTCACGGGGACAGGGCCTTCGGAACACTGAAGCTTTCTTT. It encodes CASSRGQGLRNTEAFF. The full variable domain, with the rest looked up from reference TRBV18 and TRBJ1-1, is NAGVMQNPRHLVRRRGQEARLRCSPMKGHSHVYWYRQLPEEGLKFMVYLQKENIIDESGMPKERFSAEFPKEGPSILRIQQVVRGDSAAYFCASSRGQGLRNTEAFFGQGTRLTVV.

V is TRBV18 and J is TRBJ1-2, with 10 positions matching TRBD1. The CDR3 runs 13 residues. Germline loops: CDR1 KGHSH, CDR2 LQKENI. Trimming removed 3 bases from V and 6 bases from J; junction bases left unmatched: 1. CDR3 DNA sequence: TGTGCCAGCTCACCCGACAGGGGGCATGGCTACACCTTC. Encoded protein: CASSPDRGHGYTF.

V is TRBV24-1 and J is TRBJ2-7, with D perhaps matching TRBD2 (6 bases). This CDR3 has 16 residues. Per the germline V gene, CDR1 is KGHDR and CDR2 is SFDVKD. Trimming took 4 bases from V and 0 from J, leaving 15 bases between them. The chain's CDR3 is CATSDLRGGPSYEQYF. The CDR3 DNA reads as TGTGCCACCAGTGACCTCCGGGGAGGACCCTCCTACGAGCAGTACTTC.

V gene TRBV3-1 (or the pseudogene TRBV3-2) combines with J gene TRBJ1-4, with 8 bases matching TRBD1. The ends lost 1 base at V and 3 bases at J; junction bases unmatched: 10. CDR3 length: 18 amino acids. Per the germline V gene, CDR1 is LGHDT and CDR2 is YNNKEL (reference sequence). The CDR3 sequence is CASSQGRPYRGSNEKLFF. CDR3 in DNA: TGTGCCAGCAGCCAAGGTCGGCCATACAGGGGGTCTAATGAAAAACTGTTTTTT.

Remarks on this clone: The germline gene is not matched at one end of the junction; a read error may be the cause. This rearrangement joins TRBV5-1 to TRBJ2-2; D remains ambiguous. This CDR3 has 12 residues. Germline CDR1 is SGHRS and CDR2 is YFSETQ. The CDR3 is CASSLNTRELFF. CDR3 coding DNA: TGCGCCAGCAGCTTGAACACCCGGGAGCTGTTTTTT.

The CDR3 loop reads CASSAGQLSTDTQYF. The CDR3 region has the DNA TGTGCCAGCAGCGCGGGACAGTTGAGCACAGATACGCAGTATTTT. The rearrangement uses TRBV9 and TRBJ2-3; 7 bases align to TRBD1. The germline gives CDR1 SGDLS, CDR2 YYNGEE. The V gene end was trimmed by 3 bases and the J gene end by 0 bases; junction bases not matched to a gene: 4. The CDR3 length is 15 residues. The full variable domain, rest sourced from reference TRBV9 and TRBJ2-3, is DSGVTQTPKHLITATGQRVTLRCSPRSGDLSVYWYQQSLDQGLQFLIQYYNGEERAKGNILERFSAQQFPDLHSELNLSSLELGDSALYFCASSAGQLSTDTQYFGPGTRLTVL.

V usage is TRBV3-1 (or the pseudogene TRBV3-2) and J usage is TRBJ1-2; possibly TRBD1 for D (5 bases). Germline CDR1 and CDR2: LGHDT and YNNKEL (reference sequence). The V end lost 4 bases, the J end lost 1 base, and 16 bases lay between the germline ends. The CDR3 extends over 16 amino acids. In DNA form, the CDR3 reads TGTGCCAGCAGCCCTAGGTGGGGGGAAATTAACTATGGCTACACCTTC. Amino acid sequence: CASSPRWGEINYGYTF.

The chain combines TRBV13 with TRBJ2-5, with TRBD1 identical over 9 bases. Germline CDR1 is PRHDT and CDR2 is FYEKMQ (reference sequence). This CDR3 has 18 amino acids. The junction had 13 bases not matched to a gene; V was cut back by 5 bases and J by 0 bases. The CDR3 DNA follows: TGTGCCAGCAGCGACCGGGACAGGGTCGGGTCGGACCAAGAGACCCAGTACTTC. It encodes CASSDRDRVGSDQETQYF.

The chain combines TRBV3-1 (or the pseudogene TRBV3-2) with TRBJ1-5; no clear D gene. Germline CDR1 and CDR2: LGHDT and YNNKEL (reference sequence). The CDR3 sequence is 12 residues long. The V end lost 3 bases, the J end lost 6 bases, and 6 bases lay between the germline ends. CDR3 sequence: CASSQGGQPQHF. In nucleotides, the CDR3 is TGTGCCAGCAGCCAGGGAGGTCAGCCCCAGCATTTT.

This clone was recorded a few times. The chain combines TRBV2 with TRBJ1-2; 8 bases are shared with TRBD1. CDR3 length equals 15 residues. The germline V gene encodes CDR1 SNHLY and CDR2 FYNNEI. V dropped 6 bases and J dropped 2; count of bases not matched to a gene: 8. For the CDR3, the DNA is TGTGCCAGCAGGACGGACAGGGCACAGAACTATGGCTACACCTTC. Translation: CASRTDRAQNYGYTF.

The V call is TRBV4-1, the J call TRBJ1-4, with a possible D match to TRBD1 (5 bases). This CDR3 comprises 16 residues. Germline lookup yields CDR1 MGHRA and CDR2 YSYEKL. The ends were cut back, 4 bases at V and 0 bases at J, with 12 bases in the middle. The CDR3 region has the DNA TGCGCCAGCAGCCCCCGGACACTTGCAACTAATGAAAAACTGTTTTTT. Its protein product is CASSPRTLATNEKLFF.

The genes are TRBV13 and TRBJ2-5; possible D gene TRBD2, 7 bases. The CDR3 runs to 16 residues. Germline-derived CDR1 and CDR2 are PRHDT and FYEKMQ (reference sequence). Trimming shortened V by 4 bases and J by 4 bases, and 19 bases separated the two germline ends. The CDR3 nucleotides are TGTGCCAGCAGCTACCGAAATGGGGGGGCGAGAGAGACCCAGTACTTC. It codes for CASSYRNGGARETQYF.

The V and J genes are TRBV13 and TRBJ2-3, with D tentatively TRBD2 (5 bases). CDR3 length: 13 amino acids. Trimming took 3 bases from V and 4 from J, leaving 8 bases between them. CDR1 and CDR2 from the germline V gene are PRHDT and FYEKMQ (reference sequence). In DNA form, the CDR3 reads TGTGCCAGCAGCTTTACGGAGGCAGATACGCAGTATTTT. Its translation is CASSFTEADTQYF.

CDR3 bases: TGCGCCAGCAGCCGCCGGACAGGGGGTGACACTGAAGCTTTCTTT. This encodes CASSRRTGGDTEAFF. This chain connects TRBV5-1 to TRBJ1-1; 10 bases agree with TRBD1. Losses at the gene ends were 4 bases for V and 3 bases for J; bases not matched to a gene: 6. From germline, CDR1 is SGHRS and CDR2 YFSETQ. This CDR3 comprises 15 residues.